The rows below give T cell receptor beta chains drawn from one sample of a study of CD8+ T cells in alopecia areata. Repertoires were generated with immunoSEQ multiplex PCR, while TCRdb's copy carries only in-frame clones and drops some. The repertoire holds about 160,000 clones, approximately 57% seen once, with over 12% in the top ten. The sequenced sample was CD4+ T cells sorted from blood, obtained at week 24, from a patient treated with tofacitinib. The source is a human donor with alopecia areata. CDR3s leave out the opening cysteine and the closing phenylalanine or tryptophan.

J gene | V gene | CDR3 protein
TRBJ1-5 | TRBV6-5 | ASSPRDGEAQH
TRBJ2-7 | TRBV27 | ASSLKREYEQY
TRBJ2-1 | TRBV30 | AWSGRDEQF
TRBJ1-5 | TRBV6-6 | ASSDGNQPQH
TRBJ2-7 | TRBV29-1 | SVKNGGGDYEQY
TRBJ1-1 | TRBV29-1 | SVEKQGGRTEAF
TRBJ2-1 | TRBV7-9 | ASRTGNNEQF
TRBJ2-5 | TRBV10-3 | AISPSGGRQETQY
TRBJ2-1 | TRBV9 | ASSVGDRTSYNEQF
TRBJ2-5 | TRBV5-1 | ASSYSAGITYQETQY
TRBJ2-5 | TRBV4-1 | ASSQEGLADQETQY
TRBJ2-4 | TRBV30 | AWSLAKNIQY
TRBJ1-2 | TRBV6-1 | ASSEQVYGYT
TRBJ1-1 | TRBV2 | ASSDRFSNTEAF
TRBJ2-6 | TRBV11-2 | ASSLDRVSGANVLT
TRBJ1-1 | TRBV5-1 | ASSLNRAANTEAF
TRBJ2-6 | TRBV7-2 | ASSAIGTRISGANVLT
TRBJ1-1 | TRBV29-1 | SGETGAGNTEAF
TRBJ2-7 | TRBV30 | AWSVIGGGEQY
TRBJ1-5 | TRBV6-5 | ATLQSSNQPQH
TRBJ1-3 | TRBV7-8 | ASSLVGSSGNTIY
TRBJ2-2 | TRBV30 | AWAQAGTVTGELF
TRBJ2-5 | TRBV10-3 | AIKLQGTETQY
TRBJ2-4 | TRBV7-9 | ASTPTVAKNIQY
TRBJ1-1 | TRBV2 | ASSPGVSLNTEAF
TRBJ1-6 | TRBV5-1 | ASSLVRQGEGSPLH
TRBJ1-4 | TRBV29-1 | SVEDVAGNEKLF
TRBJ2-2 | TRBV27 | ASSYRGLTGELF
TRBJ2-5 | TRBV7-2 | ASSLVETQY
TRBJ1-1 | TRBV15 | ATSPRLSVGTEAF
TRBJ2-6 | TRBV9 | ASSVVPRASGANVLT
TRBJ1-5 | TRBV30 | AWSWDRNQPQH
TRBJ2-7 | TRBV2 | AGGGPTYYEQY
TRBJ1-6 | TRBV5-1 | ASSWDTGLDSPLH
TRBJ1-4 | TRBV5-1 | ASSRQGNEKLF
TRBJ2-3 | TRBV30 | AWSKGRTDTQY
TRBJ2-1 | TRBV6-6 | ASNPQGLGEQF
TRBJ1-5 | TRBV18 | ASSPGLGNQPQH
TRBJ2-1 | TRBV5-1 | ASIPGTTRNNEQF
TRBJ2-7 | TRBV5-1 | ASSGGTTTYEQY
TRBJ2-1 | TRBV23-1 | ASSSLRNNEQF